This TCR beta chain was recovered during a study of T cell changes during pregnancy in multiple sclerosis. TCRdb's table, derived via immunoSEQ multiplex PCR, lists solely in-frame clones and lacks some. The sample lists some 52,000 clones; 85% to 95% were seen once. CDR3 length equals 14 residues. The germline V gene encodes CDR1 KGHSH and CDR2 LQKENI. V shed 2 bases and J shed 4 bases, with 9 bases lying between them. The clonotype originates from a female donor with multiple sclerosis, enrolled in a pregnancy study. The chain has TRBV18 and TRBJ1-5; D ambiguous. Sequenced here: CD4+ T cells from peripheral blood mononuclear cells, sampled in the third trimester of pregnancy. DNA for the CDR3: TGTGCCAGCTCACCAGCGGCTGTTAATCAGCCCCAGCATTTT. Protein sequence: CASSPAAVNQPQHF.